A single sample gave rise to the 28 T cell receptor beta chains below, sequenced in a study of cytomegalovirus exposure and HLA in healthy donors. Amplification used 60 Vbeta primers and 13 Jbeta primers. Using immunoSEQ multiplex PCR, the repertoire was profiled, and TCRdb retains in-frame clones only, with some absent. The sample has some 190,000 clones, around 80% seen once. Material: PBMCs. The receptors come from a man between 18 and 35 years old in good health and CMV-seronegative.

The chain employs TRBV5-1 and TRBJ1-2; D remains ambiguous. CDR1 SGHRS and CDR2 YFSETQ come from the germline V gene. This CDR3 is 14 amino acids long. The V end was cut by 0 bases, the J end by 8 bases, with 14 bases between. CDR3: CASSLGIPPGGYTF. The DNA of the CDR3 is TGCGCCAGCAGCTTGGGGATCCCCCCGGGGGGCTACACCTTC.

V is TRBV15 and J is TRBJ2-3; 8 nucleotides agree with TRBD1. Germline V CDR1 and CDR2: LNHNV, YYDKDF (reference sequence). The V segment lost 3 bases and the J segment 6 bases; nucleotides outside the gene matches: 17. The CDR3 spans 18 residues. Here the CDR3 reads CATSSKTDRGRTSDTQYF. The CDR3 DNA sequence: TGTGCCACCAGCAGCAAAACCGACAGGGGACGAACGTCGGATACGCAGTATTTT.

V is TRBV4-3 and J is TRBJ1-5; TRBD1 matches 8 bases. The CDR3 covers 16 residues. The V segment lost 1 base and the J segment 1 base; nucleotides outside the gene matches: 3. From germline, CDR1 is LGHNA and CDR2 YSLEER. The CDR3 sequence is CASSQAWDRSNQPQHF. CDR3 nucleotides: TGCGCCAGCAGCCAAGCTTGGGACAGGAGCAATCAGCCCCAGCATTTT.

The rearrangement joins TRBV11-3 to TRBJ2-1; perhaps TRBD2 as D (6 bases). This CDR3 comprises 13 residues. Per the germline V gene, CDR1 is SGHNT and CDR2 is YENEEA. Deletions cut 5 bases from V and 4 bases from J, with 9 bases between. Here the CDR3 DNA reads TGTGCCAGCAGCGTGGGGGGTTACAATGAGCAGTTCTTC. As protein: CASSVGGYNEQFF.

The V and J genes are TRBV10-3 and TRBJ1-2; D possibly corresponds to TRBD1 (5 bases). The CDR3 extends over 17 amino acids. The germline gives CDR1 ENHRY, CDR2 SYGVKD. V dropped 4 bases and J dropped 3 bases, with 21 bases sitting between them. CDR3 amino acids: CAISVMAGGAADYGYTF. DNA of the CDR3: TGTGCCATCAGTGTGATGGCGGGAGGGGCGGCGGACTATGGCTACACCTTC.

The V gene is TRBV7-2, the J gene TRBJ1-4; maybe TRBD1 (5 bases). V was cut by 1 base and J by 8 bases, with 14 bases left in between. Per germline, CDR1 SGHTA and CDR2 FQGNSA. The CDR3 has 15 residues. CDR3 residues: CASSLEAGGREKLFF. The CDR3 region has the DNA TGTGCCAGCAGCTTAGAAGCCGGGGGTCGGGAAAAACTGTTTTTT.

This clone was observed a handful of times. The chain combines TRBV5-4 with TRBJ1-2; D ambiguous. Germline V gene sequence: CDR1 SGHNT, CDR2 YYREEE (reference sequence). The V and J ends lost 4 bases and 6 bases respectively, with 19 bases between them. CDR3 length equals 15 residues. CDR3 nucleotides: TGTGCCAGCAGCGACCCCACACAAAGCCGGGATGGCTACACCTTC. As protein: CASSDPTQSRDGYTF. Variable domain in full (rest from reference TRBV5-4 and TRBJ1-2): ETGVTQSPTHLIKTRGQQVTLRCSSQSGHNTVSWYQQALGQGPQFIFQYYREEENGRGNFPPRFSGLQFPNYSSELNVNALELDDSALYLCASSDPTQSRDGYTFGSGTRLTVV.

The chain couples TRBV4-3 to TRBJ1-4; D possibly corresponds to TRBD1 (5 bases). Trimming took off 1 base at V and 8 bases at J, with 11 bases between the two ends. The CDR3 length is 14 residues. CDR1 and CDR2 (germline): LGHNA, YSLEER. DNA for the CDR3: TGCGCCAGCAGCCAAGGGGGGGTAGGCGAAAAACTGTTTTTT. This codes for CASSQGGVGEKLFF.

The rearrangement joins TRBV9 to TRBJ1-6, with 8 positions matching TRBD1. CDR1 is SGDLS, CDR2 YYNGEE, per germline. Trimming cost V 3 bases and J 7 bases; bases outside gene matches: 6. The CDR3 runs to 15 residues. CDR3 sequence: CASSDRDRMNSPLHF. DNA for the CDR3: TGTGCCAGCAGCGACCGGGACAGGATGAATTCACCCCTCCACTTT.

The rearrangement uses TRBV7-9 and TRBJ2-2, with 14 positions matching TRBD2. V shed 6 bases and J 2 bases; nucleotides not matched to a gene: 5. The germline V gene encodes CDR1 SEHNR and CDR2 FQNEAQ (reference sequence). This CDR3 spans 17 amino acids. The CDR3, as DNA: TGTGCCAGCAGAGAGGGACTAGCGGGGGTAAACACCGGGGAGCTGTTTTTT. Its translation: CASREGLAGVNTGELFF. Full variable domain (outside the CDR3, taken from reference TRBV7-9 and TRBJ2-2): DTGVSQNPRHKITKRGQNVTFRCDPISEHNRLYWYRQTLGQGPEFLTYFQNEAQLEKSRLLSDRFSAERPKGSFSTLEIQRTEQGDSAMYLCASREGLAGVNTGELFFGEGSRLTVL.

This chain links TRBV7-2 with TRBJ1-3; TRBD1 agrees at 8 bases. CDR1 is SGHTA, CDR2 FQGNSA, per germline. V was pared by 5 bases and J by 0 bases, with 9 bases of the junction left unmatched. The CDR3 has 17 residues. The CDR3 DNA is TGTGCCAGCAGCGCCCGACAGGGGTGGTACTCTGGAAACACCATATATTTT. Its translation is CASSARQGWYSGNTIYF.

This rearrangement joins TRBV7-9 to TRBJ2-7, with D maybe TRBD2 (6 bases). Trimming stripped 5 bases from V and 4 bases from J, with 15 bases between. This CDR3 comprises 14 residues. Looked up from germline, CDR1 is SEHNR and CDR2 is FQNEAQ (reference sequence). The CDR3 DNA sequence: TGTGCCAGCAGCCCATGGAGGGAAGGGTACGAGCAGTACTTC. Translation gives CASSPWREGYEQYF.

The chain carries TRBV9 and TRBJ2-5, with 7 bases matching TRBD2. The V and J ends lost 3 bases and 4 bases, in that order; junction bases with no gene match: 12. CDR1 and CDR2 from the germline V gene are SGDLS and YYNGEE. The CDR3 covers 16 residues. CDR3: CASSALAGGGSETQYF. The CDR3 DNA reads as TGTGCCAGCAGCGCTTTAGCGGGTGGGGGGTCAGAGACCCAGTACTTC.

V is TRBV11-2 and J is TRBJ2-2; perhaps TRBD1 as D (5 bases). This CDR3 is built from 14 residues. CDR1 is SGHAT and CDR2 is FQNNGV in the germline V gene. V was trimmed by 5 bases and J by 7 bases, leaving 14 bases between them. CDR3 amino acids: CASSPPGLDGELFF. The CDR3 DNA is TGTGCCAGCAGCCCGCCAGGGCTAGACGGGGAGCTGTTTTTT.

This chain uses TRBV5-5 with TRBJ1-2; D gene unclear. Trimming removed 0 bases from V and 3 bases from J, with 6 bases in between. Germline V CDR1 and CDR2: SGHKS, YYEKEE (reference sequence). The length of the CDR3 is 13 residues. This CDR3 is CASSLGQDYGYTF. The CDR3 bases are TGTGCCAGCAGCTTGGGCCAGGACTATGGCTACACCTTC.

V and J are TRBV18 and TRBJ2-3; D remains ambiguous. V was clipped by 3 bases and J by 3 bases, with 10 bases between them. This CDR3 is 14 amino acids long. Germline V gene lookup returns CDR1 KGHSH and CDR2 LQKENI. The CDR3 coding sequence is TGTGCCAGCTCACCTCAAATAGAGACAGATACGCAGTATTTT. This sequence encodes CASSPQIETDTQYF.

This rearrangement joins TRBV9 to TRBJ1-1; D may be TRBD1 (5 bases). CDR1 and CDR2 (germline): SGDLS, YYNGEE. CDR3 size: 13 residues. V was clipped by 0 bases and J by 6 bases, with 9 bases between them. The CDR3 nucleotides read TGTGCCAGCAGCGTAGGGGGGGGAGCTGAAGCTTTCTTT. Translating gives CASSVGGGAEAFF. Full variable domain (missing parts from reference TRBV9 and TRBJ1-1): DSGVTQTPKHLITATGQRVTLRCSPRSGDLSVYWYQQSLDQGLQFLIQYYNGEERAKGNILERFSAQQFPDLHSELNLSSLELGDSALYFCASSVGGGAEAFFGQGTRLTVV.

This chain uses TRBV13 with TRBJ1-2, with TRBD1 identical over 7 bases. This CDR3 region has 12 residues. The V gene end was trimmed by 5 bases and the J gene end by 4 bases; junction bases not matched to a gene: 1. Germline values: CDR1 PRHDT, CDR2 FYEKMQ (reference sequence). The CDR3: CASSPGGYGYTF. The DNA of the CDR3 is TGTGCCAGCAGCCCAGGGGGCTATGGCTACACCTTC.

DNA for the CDR3: TGTGCCAGCAGAACAGGCCGGAACACTGAAGCTTTCTTT. Translation gives CASRTGRNTEAFF. The chain is built from TRBV6-5 and TRBJ1-1, with a possible D match to TRBD1 (5 bases). Germline V CDR1 and CDR2: MNHEY, SVGAGI. The CDR3 sequence is 13 residues long. V was clipped by 6 bases and J by 1 base, with 9 bases between them.

The chain has TRBV6-5 and TRBJ1-5; D possibly corresponds to TRBD1 (5 bases). The CDR3 is 13 residues long. V shed 5 bases and J shed 7 bases, with 12 bases lying between them. Germline-derived CDR1 and CDR2 are MNHEY and SVGAGI. This CDR3 is CASSEQANQPQHF. In nucleotides, the CDR3 is TGTGCCAGCAGTGAACAGGCCAACCAGCCCCAGCATTTT.

The chain has TRBV29-1 and TRBJ2-5; perhaps TRBD2 as D (6 bases). The V end was cut by 3 bases, the J end by 1 base, with 9 bases between. Germline CDR1 and CDR2: SQVTM and ANQGSEA. This CDR3 has 13 amino acids. In nucleotides, the CDR3 is TGCAGCGTTGAGGGGGGAGCCCAAGAGACCCAGTACTTC. Encoded protein: CSVEGGAQETQYF.

In its sample, this clone was seen a few times. This chain connects TRBV5-1 to TRBJ2-1; 11 bases match TRBD2. This CDR3 is built from 16 residues. V dropped 6 bases and J dropped 7; count of bases not matched to a gene: 12. Germline V gene data show CDR1 as SGHRS and CDR2 as YFSETQ. The CDR3 here is CASTRGIAGGYNEQFF. CDR3 nucleotides: TGCGCCAGCACTCGGGGCATAGCGGGAGGGTATAATGAGCAGTTCTTC.

The rearrangement links TRBV2 to TRBJ1-1; the D gene is possibly TRBD1 (5 bases). The CDR3 loop spans 14 amino acids. Germline values: CDR1 SNHLY, CDR2 FYNNEI. The germline V and J ends were trimmed by 6 bases and 2 bases, with 13 bases remaining between them. The CDR3 region has the DNA TGTGCCAGCAGGCAGGGTGCTATTAACACTGAAGCTTTCTTT. As protein: CASRQGAINTEAFF. Together with reference TRBV2 and TRBJ1-1, the CDR3 gives the full variable domain: EPEVTQTPSHQVTQMGQEVILRCVPISNHLYFYWYRQILGQKVEFLVSFYNNEISEKSEIFDDQFSVERPDGSNFTLKIRSTKLEDSAMYFCASRQGAINTEAFFGQGTRLTVV.

This clone was detected a few times. This chain connects TRBV15 to TRBJ2-7, with 7 bases fitting TRBD1. The V gene end was trimmed by 0 bases and the J gene end by 2 bases; junction bases not matched to a gene: 7. CDR3 size: 16 residues. Germline CDR1 reads LNHNV; CDR2 reads YYDKDF (reference sequence). Written as DNA, the CDR3 is TGTGCCACCAGCAGAGATCTAAGAGGGGGCGCCTACGAGCAGTACTTC. It translates to CATSRDLRGGAYEQYF.

V and J are TRBV2 and TRBJ2-7; 10 bases are shared with TRBD2. Germline trimming cut 2 bases from V and 2 bases from J; bases unmatched to any gene: 3. This CDR3 spans 15 amino acids. Per germline, CDR1 SNHLY and CDR2 FYNNEI. DNA of the CDR3: TGTGCCAGCAGTGAATCACTAGCGGGACCCTACGAGCAGTACTTC. As protein: CASSESLAGPYEQYF.

The chain has TRBV27 and TRBJ1-6; D remains ambiguous. The CDR3 has 16 residues. In germline, CDR1 is MNHEY, CDR2 SMNVEV (reference sequence). V lost 4 bases to trimming and J lost 0 bases, with 10 bases between them. CDR3 sequence: CASSSGRSSYNSPLHF. The CDR3, as DNA: TGTGCCAGCAGTTCGGGGAGGAGCTCCTATAATTCACCCCTCCACTTT.

On this clone: A junction end diverges from the germline sequence, so it may reflect a read error. For the CDR3, the DNA is TGTTCCAGCAGCGGGCTCTCCTACGAGCAGTACTTC. Encoded protein: CSSSGLSYEQYF. This sequence joins TRBV7-9 and TRBJ2-7; D is perhaps TRBD2 (6 bases). CDR1 is SEHNR, CDR2 FQNEAQ, per germline (reference sequence). The CDR3 sequence is 12 residues long.

A single count supports this clone. V is TRBV5-4 and J is TRBJ2-2; tentatively, D is TRBD2 (5 bases). The CDR3 is 18 residues long. Germline V gives CDR1 SGHNT, CDR2 YYREEE (reference sequence). The V end was cut by 4 bases, the J end by 0 bases, with 19 bases between. The CDR3 nucleotides are TGTGCCAGCAGCCGACGGGGAACCCTAATAGCGAACACCGGGGAGCTGTTTTTT. It codes for CASSRRGTLIANTGELFF. The complete variable domain, with remaining parts taken from reference TRBV5-4 and TRBJ2-2, reads ETGVTQSPTHLIKTRGQQVTLRCSSQSGHNTVSWYQQALGQGPQFIFQYYREEENGRGNFPPRFSGLQFPNYSSELNVNALELDDSALYLCASSRRGTLIANTGELFFGEGSRLTVL.